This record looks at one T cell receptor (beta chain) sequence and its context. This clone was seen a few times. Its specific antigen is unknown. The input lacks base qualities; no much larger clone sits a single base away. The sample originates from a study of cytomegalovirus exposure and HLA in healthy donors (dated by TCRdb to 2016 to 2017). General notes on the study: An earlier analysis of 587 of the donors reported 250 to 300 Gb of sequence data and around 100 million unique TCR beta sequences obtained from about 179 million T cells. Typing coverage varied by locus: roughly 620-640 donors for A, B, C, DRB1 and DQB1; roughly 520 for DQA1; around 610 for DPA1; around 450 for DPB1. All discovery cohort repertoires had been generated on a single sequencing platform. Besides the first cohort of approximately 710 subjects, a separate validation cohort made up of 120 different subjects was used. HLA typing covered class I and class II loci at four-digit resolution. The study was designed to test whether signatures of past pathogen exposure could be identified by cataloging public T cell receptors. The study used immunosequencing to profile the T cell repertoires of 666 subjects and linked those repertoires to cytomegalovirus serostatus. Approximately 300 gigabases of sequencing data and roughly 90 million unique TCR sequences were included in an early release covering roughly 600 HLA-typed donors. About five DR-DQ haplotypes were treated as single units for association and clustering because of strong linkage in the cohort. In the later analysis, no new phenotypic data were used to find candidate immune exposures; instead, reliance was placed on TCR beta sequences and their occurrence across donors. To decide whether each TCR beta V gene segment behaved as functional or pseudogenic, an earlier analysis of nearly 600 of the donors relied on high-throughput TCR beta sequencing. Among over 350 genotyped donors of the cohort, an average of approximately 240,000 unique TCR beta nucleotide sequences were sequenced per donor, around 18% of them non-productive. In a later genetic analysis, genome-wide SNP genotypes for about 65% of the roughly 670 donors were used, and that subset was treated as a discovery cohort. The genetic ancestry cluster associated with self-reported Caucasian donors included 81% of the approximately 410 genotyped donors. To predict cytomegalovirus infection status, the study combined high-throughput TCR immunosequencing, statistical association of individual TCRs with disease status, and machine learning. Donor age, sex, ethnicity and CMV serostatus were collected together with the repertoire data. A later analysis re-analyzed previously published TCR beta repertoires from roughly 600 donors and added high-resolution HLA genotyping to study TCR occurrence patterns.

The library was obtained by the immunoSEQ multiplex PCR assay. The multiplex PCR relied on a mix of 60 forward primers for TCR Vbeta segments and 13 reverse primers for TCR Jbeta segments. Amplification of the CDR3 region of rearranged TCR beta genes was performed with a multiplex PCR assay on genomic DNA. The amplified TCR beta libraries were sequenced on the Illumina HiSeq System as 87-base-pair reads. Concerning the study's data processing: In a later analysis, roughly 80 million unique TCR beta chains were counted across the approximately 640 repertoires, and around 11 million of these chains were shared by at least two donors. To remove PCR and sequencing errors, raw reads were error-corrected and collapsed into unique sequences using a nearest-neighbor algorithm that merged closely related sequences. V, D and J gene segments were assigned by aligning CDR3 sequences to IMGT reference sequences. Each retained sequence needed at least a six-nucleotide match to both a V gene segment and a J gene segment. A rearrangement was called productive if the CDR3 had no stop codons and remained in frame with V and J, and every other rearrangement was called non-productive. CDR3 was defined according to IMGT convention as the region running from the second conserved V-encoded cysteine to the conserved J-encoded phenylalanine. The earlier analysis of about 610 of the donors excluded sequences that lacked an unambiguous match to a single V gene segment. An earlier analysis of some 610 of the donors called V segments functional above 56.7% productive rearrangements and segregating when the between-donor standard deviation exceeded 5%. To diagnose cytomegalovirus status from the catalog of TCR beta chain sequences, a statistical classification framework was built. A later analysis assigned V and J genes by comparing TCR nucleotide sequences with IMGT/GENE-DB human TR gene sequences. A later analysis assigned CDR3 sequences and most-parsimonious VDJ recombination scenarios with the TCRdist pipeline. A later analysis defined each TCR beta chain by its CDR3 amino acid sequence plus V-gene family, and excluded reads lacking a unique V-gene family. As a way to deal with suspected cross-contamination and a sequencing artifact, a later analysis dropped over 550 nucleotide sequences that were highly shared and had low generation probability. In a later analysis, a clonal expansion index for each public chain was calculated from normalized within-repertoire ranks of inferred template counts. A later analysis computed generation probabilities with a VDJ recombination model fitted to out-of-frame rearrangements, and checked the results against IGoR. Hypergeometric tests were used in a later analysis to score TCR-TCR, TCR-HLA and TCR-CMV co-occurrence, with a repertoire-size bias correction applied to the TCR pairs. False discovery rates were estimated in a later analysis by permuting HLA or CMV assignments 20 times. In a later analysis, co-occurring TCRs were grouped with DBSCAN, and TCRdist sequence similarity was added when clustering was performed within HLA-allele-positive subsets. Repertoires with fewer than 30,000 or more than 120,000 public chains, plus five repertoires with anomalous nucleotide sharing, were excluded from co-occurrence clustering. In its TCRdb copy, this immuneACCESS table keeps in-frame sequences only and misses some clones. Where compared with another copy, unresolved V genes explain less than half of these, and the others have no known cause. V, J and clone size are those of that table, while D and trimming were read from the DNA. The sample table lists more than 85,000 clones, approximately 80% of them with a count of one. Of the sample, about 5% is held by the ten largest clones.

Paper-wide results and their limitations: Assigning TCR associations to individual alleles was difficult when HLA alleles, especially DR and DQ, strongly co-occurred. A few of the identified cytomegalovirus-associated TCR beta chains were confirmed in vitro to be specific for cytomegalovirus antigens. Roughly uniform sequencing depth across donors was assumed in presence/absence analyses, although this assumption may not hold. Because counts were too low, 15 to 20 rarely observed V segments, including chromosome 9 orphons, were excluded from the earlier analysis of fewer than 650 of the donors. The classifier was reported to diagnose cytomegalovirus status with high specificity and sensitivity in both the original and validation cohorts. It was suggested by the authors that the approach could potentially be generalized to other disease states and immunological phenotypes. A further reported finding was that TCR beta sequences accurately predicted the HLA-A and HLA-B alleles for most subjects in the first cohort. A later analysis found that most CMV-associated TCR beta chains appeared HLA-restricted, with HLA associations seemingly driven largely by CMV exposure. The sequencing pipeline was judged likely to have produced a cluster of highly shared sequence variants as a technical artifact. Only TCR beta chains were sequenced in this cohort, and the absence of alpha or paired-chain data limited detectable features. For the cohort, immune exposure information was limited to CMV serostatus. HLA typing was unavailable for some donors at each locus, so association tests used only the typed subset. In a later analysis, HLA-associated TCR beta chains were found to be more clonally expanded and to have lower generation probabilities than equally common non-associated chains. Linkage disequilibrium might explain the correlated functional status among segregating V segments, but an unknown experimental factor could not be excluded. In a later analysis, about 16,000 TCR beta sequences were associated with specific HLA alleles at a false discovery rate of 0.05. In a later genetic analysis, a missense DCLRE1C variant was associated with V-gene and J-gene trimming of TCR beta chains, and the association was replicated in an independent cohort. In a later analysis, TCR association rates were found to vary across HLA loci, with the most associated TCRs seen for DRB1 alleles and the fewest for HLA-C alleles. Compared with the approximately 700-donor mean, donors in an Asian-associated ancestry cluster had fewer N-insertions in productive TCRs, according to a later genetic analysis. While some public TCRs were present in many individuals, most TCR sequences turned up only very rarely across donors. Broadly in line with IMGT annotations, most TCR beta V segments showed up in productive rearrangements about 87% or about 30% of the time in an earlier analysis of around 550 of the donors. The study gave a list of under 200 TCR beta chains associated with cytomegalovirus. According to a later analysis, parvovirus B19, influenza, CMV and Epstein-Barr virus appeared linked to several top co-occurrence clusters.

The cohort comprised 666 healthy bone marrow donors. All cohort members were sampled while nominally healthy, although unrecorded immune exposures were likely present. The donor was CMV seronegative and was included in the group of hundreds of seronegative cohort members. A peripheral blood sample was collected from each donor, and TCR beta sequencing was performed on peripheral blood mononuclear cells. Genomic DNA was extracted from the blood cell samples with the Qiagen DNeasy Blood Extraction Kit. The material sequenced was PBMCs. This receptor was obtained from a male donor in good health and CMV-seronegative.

This receptor carries the CDR3 CASSESDTGELFF. The DNA sequence is given as TGTGCCAGCAGTGAATCCGACACCGGGGAGCTGTTTTTT. In this chain, TRBV6-4 is recombined with TRBJ2-2, with the D segment identity uncertain. The CDR3 contains 13 residues, cysteine and phenylalanine counted. The sequence is cut down to CDR3 DNA, 39 bases in frame from base 1. The germline V gene yields MRHNA for CDR1 and SNTAGT for CDR2. The junction shows trimming of 3 bases on V and 3 bases on J, plus 5 bases between the germline ends.